These 24 T cell receptor beta chains came from one sample sequenced in a study of radiotherapy plus CTLA-4 blockade in lung cancer. Produced via immunoSEQ multiplex PCR; TCRdb's table is partial and in-frame only. The sample lists about 98,000 clones; approximately 78% were seen once. The sample here was peripheral blood, taken from a patient treated with radiotherapy plus ipilimumab. The receptors originated from a human donor with non-small cell lung cancer who had a partial response to radiotherapy plus ipilimumab.

This rearrangement joins TRBV27 to TRBJ2-7, with a possible D match to TRBD2 (5 bases). The CDR3 contains 12 residues. Germline V gene sequence: CDR1 MNHEY, CDR2 SMNVEV (reference sequence). V was pared by 5 bases and J by 3 bases, with 8 bases between. The CDR3 DNA sequence: TGTGCCAGCAGTATAAGCGGCTACGAGCAGTACTTC. It encodes CASSISGYEQYF.

The chain employs TRBV4-1 and TRBJ1-2; 9 bases fit TRBD1. CDR1 and CDR2 from the germline V gene are MGHRA and YSYEKL. The length of the CDR3 is 14 residues. Trimming at V came to 1 base and at J to 8 bases, leaving 5 bases not matched to a gene. The CDR3 region has the DNA TGCGCCAGCAGCCAAGGGGACAGGGAGGACGGCTACACCTTC. It encodes CASSQGDREDGYTF.

This clone was seen a few times. The rearrangement joins TRBV9 to TRBJ2-5, with 11 bases lining up with TRBD2. Per the germline V gene, CDR1 is SGDLS and CDR2 is YYNGEE. The length of the CDR3 is 17 residues. V was clipped by 0 bases and J by 1 base; unmatched bases: 5. CDR3 bases: TGTGCCAGCAGCGTAGACGTGGGACTAGCGGTCCAAGAGACCCAGTACTTC. It is translated as CASSVDVGLAVQETQYF.

This clone has a handful of counts. CDR3: CASSRDWGESPLHF. CDR3 nucleotide sequence: TGTGCCAGCAGCAGGGATTGGGGGGAATCACCCCTCCACTTT. The chain recombines TRBV7-9 with TRBJ1-6; D may be TRBD1 (5 bases). Looked up from germline, CDR1 is SEHNR and CDR2 is FQNEAQ (reference sequence). V was shortened by 5 bases and J by 10 bases, with 15 bases between the two germline ends. The CDR3 consists of 14 residues.

This rearrangement joins TRBV11-2 to TRBJ2-7; 11 bases are a match to TRBD2. Germline V lookup: CDR1 SGHAT, CDR2 FQNNGV. V shed 1 base and J 5 bases; nucleotides not matched to a gene: 4. The CDR3 is made up of 15 amino acids. The CDR3 region is CASSLVAGGPHEQYF. DNA of the CDR3: TGTGCCAGCAGCTTAGTAGCGGGAGGGCCCCACGAGCAGTACTTC.

This chain joins TRBV5-1 and TRBJ2-7; 8 nucleotides match TRBD1. From germline, CDR1 is SGHRS and CDR2 YFSETQ. This CDR3 region has 14 residues. Losses at the gene ends were 0 bases for V and 7 bases for J; bases not matched to a gene: 6. Here the CDR3 reads CASSLAQGAGEQYF. CDR3 in DNA: TGCGCCAGCAGCTTGGCGCAGGGGGCAGGGGAGCAGTACTTC.

The rearrangement links TRBV5-6 to TRBJ1-4, with D hard to call. The germline CDR1 and CDR2 sequences are SGHDT and YYEEEE. The CDR3 consists of 15 residues. Trimming cost V 3 bases and J 2 bases, with 11 bases left between them. CDR3 sequence reads: CASSWGVKTNEKLFF. In DNA form, the CDR3 reads TGTGCCAGCAGCTGGGGAGTGAAGACTAATGAAAAACTGTTTTTT.

The rearrangement links TRBV19 to TRBJ2-6, with D possibly matching TRBD1 (6 bases). The germline V gene has CDR1 LNHDA and CDR2 SQIVND (reference sequence). CDR3 length: 13 residues. Deletions cut 8 bases from V and 9 bases from J, with 14 bases between. This CDR3 reads CASLEQGFNVLTF. CDR3 nucleotides: TGTGCCAGTCTAGAACAGGGATTCAACGTCCTGACTTTC.

Notes on this clone: This sample includes further DNA sequences coding for the same CDR3. The V gene is TRBV9, the J gene TRBJ2-7; D remains unclear. CDR1 SGDLS and CDR2 YYNGEE come from the germline V gene. Trimming took 0 bases from V and 1 from J, leaving 8 bases between them. CDR3 length: 14 amino acids. Here the CDR3 DNA reads TGTGCCAGCAGCGTAGGATCGGAGTCCTACGAGCAGTACTTC. It specifies CASSVGSESYEQYF. Drawing the rest from reference TRBV9 and TRBJ2-7, the complete variable domain is DSGVTQTPKHLITATGQRVTLRCSPRSGDLSVYWYQQSLDQGLQFLIQYYNGEERAKGNILERFSAQQFPDLHSELNLSSLELGDSALYFCASSVGSESYEQYFGPGTRLTVT.

The rearrangement joins TRBV5-1 to TRBJ2-4, with 8 bases that match TRBD1. The CDR3 length is 14 residues. With V trimmed by 4 bases and J by 8 bases, 8 bases remained unmatched. Germline CDR1 is SGHRS and CDR2 is YFSETQ. CDR3 amino acids: CASSPGQGGDIQYF. The CDR3 nucleotides read TGCGCCAGCAGCCCCGGACAGGGTGGGGACATTCAGTACTTC.

The chain combines TRBV5-1 with TRBJ2-1, with a possible D match to TRBD2 (5 bases). The ends were cut back, 2 bases at V and 10 bases at J, with 13 bases in the middle. This CDR3 has 13 residues. Germline CDR1 reads SGHRS; CDR2 reads YFSETQ. For the CDR3, the DNA is TGCGCCAGCAGCTTCGAGGGTATTCGGGAGCAGTTCTTC. Translating it yields CASSFEGIREQFF.

CDR3 DNA sequence: TGTGCCAGCAGCTTGGACGACCTAGTATCTGGCTACACCTTC. It translates to CASSLDDLVSGYTF. The chain uses TRBV5-4 and TRBJ1-2; the D is unclear. CDR1 is SGHNT and CDR2 is YYREEE in the germline V gene (reference sequence). Trimming removed 0 bases from V and 7 bases from J, with 13 bases in between. The CDR3 contains 14 residues.

The chain links TRBV7-3 to TRBJ2-7, with D possibly being TRBD2 (6 bases). The V end lost 2 bases, the J end lost 0 bases, and 8 bases lay between the germline ends. CDR1 and CDR2 (germline): SGHTA, FQGTGA. The CDR3 runs 14 residues. CDR3 residues: CASSLGSGSYEQYF. The CDR3 nucleotides are TGTGCCAGCAGCTTAGGTAGCGGCTCCTACGAGCAGTACTTC.

The CDR3 coding sequence is TGTGCCTCCGGGGCCCTAGCGGGAACTCAAGAGACCCAGTACTTC. Protein: CASGALAGTQETQYF. The chain couples TRBV28 to TRBJ2-5; 9 bases match TRBD2. V lost 11 bases, J lost 2 bases, and 12 bases stayed unmatched. This CDR3 region has 15 residues. Germline CDR1 and CDR2: MDHEN and SYDVKM.

This chain connects TRBV27 to TRBJ2-4; D gene ambiguous. This CDR3 has 16 residues. V was shortened by 4 bases and J by 5 bases, with 18 bases between the two germline ends. Germline-derived CDR1 and CDR2 are MNHEY and SMNVEV (reference sequence). CDR3 sequence reads: CASSSQPGFGQNIQYF. As DNA, the CDR3 is TGTGCCAGCAGTTCGCAACCCGGGTTCGGCCAAAACATTCAGTACTTC.

The V gene is TRBV7-9, the J gene TRBJ2-7, with TRBD1 matching 10 bases. CDR3 length: 15 residues. V gave up 1 base and J gave up 3 bases; unmatched junction bases: 3. Germline loops: CDR1 SEHNR, CDR2 FQNEAQ (reference sequence). In nucleotides, the CDR3 is TGTGCCAGCAGCTTAGGACGGGACAGGGGCTACGAGCAGTACTTC. It is translated as CASSLGRDRGYEQYF.

V is TRBV9 and J is TRBJ1-1; D gene unclear. V gave up 0 bases and J gave up 0 bases, with 9 bases separating them. The CDR3 has 15 amino acids. CDR1 and CDR2 (germline): SGDLS, YYNGEE. The CDR3 loop is CASSVGSALNTEAFF. The CDR3 region has the DNA TGTGCCAGCAGCGTAGGCAGCGCCTTGAACACTGAAGCTTTCTTT. Full variable domain (remainder filled in from reference TRBV9 and TRBJ1-1): DSGVTQTPKHLITATGQRVTLRCSPRSGDLSVYWYQQSLDQGLQFLIQYYNGEERAKGNILERFSAQQFPDLHSELNLSSLELGDSALYFCASSVGSALNTEAFFGQGTRLTVV.

This rearrangement joins TRBV5-1 to TRBJ2-7; possible D gene TRBD2, 5 bases. Germline CDR1 SGHRS, CDR2 YFSETQ. V dropped 1 base and J dropped 2 bases, with 10 bases sitting between them. The CDR3 consists of 14 residues. The CDR3 nucleotides read TGCGCCAGCAGCTTGAGCTGGGGAGCCTACGAGCAGTACTTC. It codes for CASSLSWGAYEQYF.

This clone has just a few counts. The chain carries TRBV20-1 and TRBJ2-3; the D gene is possibly TRBD2 (6 bases). The V gene lost 5 bases and the J gene lost 6 bases, with 9 bases spanning the gap. Germline CDR1 and CDR2: DFQATT and SNEGSKA (reference sequence). The CDR3 is made up of 11 amino acids. This CDR3 is CSAPREDTQYF. Here the CDR3 DNA reads TGCAGTGCTCCCCGGGAGGATACGCAGTATTTT.

This clone was seen just once. The chain has TRBV5-1 and TRBJ2-7; TRBD1 aligns across 12 bases. Germline V gives CDR1 SGHRS, CDR2 YFSETQ. This CDR3 has 16 amino acids. With V trimmed by 3 bases and J by 7 bases, 11 bases remained unmatched. The CDR3 DNA reads as TGCGCCAGCAGCTACCACTGGGACAGGGGGCAAAGTGAGCAGTACTTC. Amino acid sequence: CASSYHWDRGQSEQYF. The variable domain in full, completed from reference TRBV5-1 and TRBJ2-7, reads KAGVTQTPRYLIKTRGQQVTLSCSPISGHRSVSWYQQTPGQGLQFLFEYFSETQRNKGNFPGRFSGRQFSNSRSEMNVSTLELGDSALYLCASSYHWDRGQSEQYFGPGTRLTVT.

The J gene is TRBJ2-7, the V gene TRBV19; 16 bases map to TRBD2. This CDR3 has 16 amino acids. V gave up 6 bases and J gave up 7 bases; unmatched junction bases: 9. CDR1 and CDR2 (germline): LNHDA, SQIVND (reference sequence). The CDR3: CASSPGTSGRAREQYF. Written as DNA, the CDR3 is TGTGCCAGTAGCCCCGGGACTAGCGGGAGGGCGCGAGAGCAGTACTTC.

This clone was observed a few times. The chain links TRBV20-1 to TRBJ1-4, with D unclear. The CDR3 loop spans 10 amino acids. With 0 bases removed from V and 13 bases from J, the gap between germline ends came to 6 bases. CDR1 and CDR2 (germline): DFQATT, SNEGSKA (reference sequence). The CDR3 is CSAREERLFF. For the CDR3, the DNA is TGCAGTGCTAGAGAGGAGAGACTGTTTTTT.

The rearrangement links TRBV5-5 to TRBJ2-7; D is possibly TRBD1 (5 bases). The CDR3 has 14 residues. Germline CDR1 and CDR2: SGHKS and YYEKEE (reference sequence). The germline V and J ends were trimmed by 0 bases and 0 bases, with 7 bases remaining between them. In DNA form, the CDR3 reads TGTGCCAGCAGCTTGGCCGACAGCTCCTACGAGCAGTACTTC. Amino acid sequence: CASSLADSSYEQYF.

The gene calls are TRBV19 and TRBJ2-7; D gene unclear. This CDR3 region has 12 residues. Germline V gene lookup returns CDR1 LNHDA and CDR2 SQIVND (reference sequence). V was cut by 4 bases and J by 0 bases, with 4 bases left in between. DNA of the CDR3: TGTGCCAGTAGTAAGAGCTCCTACGAGCAGTACTTC. Residues: CASSKSSYEQYF.